A single TCR beta chain is shown here with its context. Its specificity is not known. The data were produced by immunoSEQ multiplex PCR, yet TCRdb's version contains in-frame clones alone and is incomplete. There are about 90,000 clones in the sample; 90% occur only once, and 6% to 7.5% lies in the top ten. This CDR3 spans 15 amino acids. The germline V gene encodes CDR1 SGHVS and CDR2 FNYEAQ. The trim removed 1 base at V and 6 bases at J, leaving 8 bases unmatched. Patients were ruled out by autoimmune disease history or systemic immunosuppression. These data originate in a study of OX40 agonist ivuxolimab in advanced cancers. Looking at the study overall: At doses from 0.01 to 10 mg/kg, patients were given intravenous ivuxolimab every 2 weeks.

General study results and limits: Mean expanded clone counts were higher in CD8+ than CD4+ T cells.

The TCR comes from an adult with an advanced solid tumor such as melanoma, head and neck, liver or kidney cancer. The sequencing here drew on CD4+ or CD8+ T cells sorted from blood, taken in a trial of the OX40 agonist ivuxolimab. This chain joins TRBV7-6 and TRBJ2-7, with 8 bases matching TRBD1. CDR3 in amino acids: CASSLGSTGGTEQYF. In DNA form, the CDR3 reads TGTGCCAGCAGCTTAGGGTCAACAGGGGGGACCGAGCAGTACTTC.